This TCR beta chain is drawn from a study of neurological immune-mediated disorders. The study, taken as a whole, reports: The study found no CDR3 amino acid sequences shared by expanded clones across subjects, suggesting private repertoires in all groups.

TCRdb re-called the 5' RACE reads with MiXCR, one entry per CDR3 protein. The data contain around 48,000 distinct CDR3 sequences, 10% of them singletons. The ends were cut back, 2 bases at V and 2 bases at J, with 7 bases in the middle. The germline V gene encodes CDR1 MNHEY and CDR2 SVGAGI. The CDR3 runs 13 residues. Preparation of the unsorted libraries drew on 2 million PBMCs stored at -80 C. This clonotype was counted many times. Its antigen is currently unknown. The sequencing sample was made of PBMCs. This clonotype was sampled from a woman aged 40 to 50 with HTLV-1-associated myelopathy (HAM/TSP). The chain recombines TRBV6-5 with TRBJ2-7; D gene ambiguous. The CDR3 here is CASSYAAPYEQYF. CDR3 bases: TGTGCCAGCAGTTACGCCGCCCCCTACGAGCAGTACTTC.